Below, one T cell receptor (beta chain) is given with its context. Its antigen is currently unknown. The data derive from a study of T cell responses to AZD1222 COVID-19 vaccine. Findings of the study overall: Targets within unmutated variant regions were reportedly found for nearly half of spike-specific TCRs. Clonal diversity was possibly underestimated; the donors were predominantly white British and more often female. Repertoire samples came only from after the peak T cell response. Distributed over spike, vaccine-associated CD4 TCRs predominated at 160-218 and 743-854.

Only in-frame clones appear in the TCRdb table, and some are missing; sequencing was by immunoSEQ multiplex PCR. Of around 81,000 clones in the sample, 65% to 85% were seen once. V lost 6 bases and J lost 4; bases outside the gene matches: 5. Germline-derived CDR1 and CDR2 are MGHRA and YSYEKL. The CDR3 contains 14 residues. The TCR sequence derives from an adult in good health. V and J are TRBV4-1 and TRBJ1-5; TRBD1 matches 8 bases. This sample comprised peripheral blood, obtained on day 0 of AZD1222 vaccination. CDR3 in DNA: TGCGCCAGCAGTCCCGGACAGGGAAATCAGCCCCAGCATTTT. Translated, it gives CASSPGQGNQPQHF.